This is a list of T cell receptor beta chains from one sample in a study of brain T cells in children with intractable seizures. Only in-frame clones appear in the TCRdb table, and some are missing; sequencing was by immunoSEQ multiplex PCR. Among about 350,000 clones, more than 85% were seen once, and the ten largest hold 5.7%. The sample in question was peripheral blood, obtained approximately 5 months after surgery. The receptors stem from a boy younger than two with tuberous sclerosis and intractable seizures. Each CDR3 is given with its conserved first and last residue. A D gene is named only where the DNA matches it firmly. Size is omitted from some rows. Given values are once, few, many or a class for expanded clones.

v_call	j_call	d_call	clone_size	cdr3_nt	cdr3_aa
TRBV7-3	TRBJ2-3	.	.	TGTGCCAGCAGCTTAACGTCTTCTAGCGCAGGCACAGATACGCAGTATTTT	CASSLTSSSAGTDTQYF
TRBV10-3	TRBJ1-2	TRBD1	once	TGTGCCATCAGTGGGGTTGTTGCAGGGGGGTATGGCTACACCTTC	CAISGVVAGGYGYTF
TRBV5-1	TRBJ2-5	.	.	TGCGCCAGCAGCGGGGGACTGGGGGAAGAGACCCAGTACTTC	CASSGGLGEETQYF
TRBV10-3	TRBJ2-2	.	.	TGTGCCATCAGTGGGGGGAGTTACGCGAACACCGGGGAGCTGTTTTTT	CAISGGSYANTGELFF
TRBV4-2	TRBJ2-1	TRBD2	.	TGTGCCAGCAGCCAAGATCAGACTAGCGGGAATGAGCAGTTCTTC	CASSQDQTSGNEQFF
TRBV9	TRBJ2-4	.	.	TGTGCCAGCAGCTCCTCCGGGGGAACGGGAAACATTCAGTACTTC	CASSSSGGTGNIQYF
TRBV4-1	TRBJ1-6	.	.	TGCGCCAGCAGCCAAGTTCTGACTGAGAATTCACCCCTCCACTTT	CASSQVLTENSPLHF
TRBV9	TRBJ1-1	TRBD1	.	TGTGCCAGCAGCGTAGAGGGGGCAGGCACTGAAGCTTTCTTT	CASSVEGAGTEAFF
TRBV2	TRBJ1-6	.	.	TGTGCCAGCAGTGAAACTGGGTACAGGGTTGATGCACCCCTCCACTTT	CASSETGYRVDAPLHF
TRBV3-1/TRBV3-2	TRBJ2-1	.	.	TGTGCCAGCAGCCAAGCCCGAAATGAGCAGTTCTTC	CASSQARNEQFF
TRBV25-1	TRBJ1-1	.	.	TGTGCCAGCAGTGAAGGGATGAGGGTTGAAGCTTTCTTT	CASSEGMRVEAFF
TRBV30	TRBJ2-1	TRBD2	.	TGTGCCTGGAGTGGAGCGGGGGGAAATTACAATGAGCAGTTCTTC	CAWSGAGGNYNEQFF
TRBV18	TRBJ1-5	.	.	TGTGCCAGCTCCCAAGGGTCGGGGACGAGCAATCAGCCCCAGCATTTT	CASSQGSGTSNQPQHF
TRBV30	TRBJ2-3	.	.	TGTGCCTGGAGTGTTCGAGATACGCAGTATTTT	CAWSVRDTQYF
TRBV25-1	TRBJ1-1	.	.	TGTGCCAGCAGTGCCAGTCCTATGAACACTGAAGCTTTCTTT	CASSASPMNTEAFF
TRBV4-2	TRBJ1-5	.	.	TGTGCCAGCAGTTTAGCGGGTAGCAATCAGCCCCAGCATTTT	CASSLAGSNQPQHF
TRBV7-2	TRBJ2-3	.	.	TGTGCCAGCAGCTTAGGCGGCACAGATACGCAGTATTTT	CASSLGGTDTQYF
TRBV2	TRBJ1-1	TRBD1	.	TGTGCCAGCAGTGGGGTGGACAGGGCGAACACTGAAGCTTTCTTT	CASSGVDRANTEAFF
TRBV10-3	TRBJ1-1	.	.	TGTGCCATCAGTGGGACAGCTCAGAACACTGAAGCTTTCTTT	CAISGTAQNTEAFF
TRBV30	TRBJ2-5	.	.	TGTGCCTGGAAGTTTATCAGTGAAGAGACCCAGTACTTC	CAWKFISEETQYF
TRBV30	TRBJ1-1	TRBD1	.	TGTGCCTGCCAGACAGGGGGCAGTTTGGCTTTCTTT	CACQTGGSLAFF
TRBV5-5	TRBJ2-7	TRBD2	.	TGTGCCAGCAGCTTGGCCTTTAGTGTTAGCGGGGGCTCCTACGAGCAGTACTTC	CASSLAFSVSGGSYEQYF
TRBV25-1	TRBJ2-7	.	.	TGTGCCAGCAGTGCCTTAGGGGGGGGAAGTACCTACGAGCAGTACTTC	CASSALGGGSTYEQYF
TRBV20-1	TRBJ2-7	.	.	TGCAGTGCTAGTGTCTCGACGCCTTACGAGCAGTACTTC	CSASVSTPYEQYF
TRBV7-9	TRBJ1-4	.	.	TGTGCCAGCAGCCCCCCCTGGGAGAAGAATAATGAAAAACTGTTTTTT	CASSPPWEKNNEKLFF
TRBV30	TRBJ1-1	.	.	TGTGCCTGGAGTGTGGGCGGGGACACTGAAGCTTTCTTT	CAWSVGGDTEAFF
TRBV30	TRBJ1-4	.	.	TGTGCCTGGGGCAGTAATAATGAAAAACTGTTTTTT	CAWGSNNEKLFF
TRBV27	TRBJ2-7	TRBD2	.	TGTGCCAGCAGTTTACTAGCGGGAGATTACGAGCAGTACTTC	CASSLLAGDYEQYF
TRBV6-5	TRBJ1-6	.	.	TGTGCCAGCAGTTACTCAGGGCAGGGTGATTCACCCCTCCACTTT	CASSYSGQGDSPLHF
TRBV30	TRBJ1-2	.	.	TGTGCCTGGAGTGTACAGGCCTGGAACTATGGCTACACCTTC	CAWSVQAWNYGYTF
TRBV10-1	TRBJ2-1	TRBD2	.	TGCGCCAGCAGGGAGGAGCGGGAGGTGGGTGAGCAGTTCTTC	CASREEREVGEQFF
TRBV5-6	TRBJ2-7	.	.	TGTGCCAGCAGCTTGGGGCTAGAGTCCTACGAGCAGTACTTC	CASSLGLESYEQYF
TRBV29-1	TRBJ1-1	TRBD1	.	TGCAGCGTTCAGACAGGGGGAGACACTGAAGCTTTCTTT	CSVQTGGDTEAFF
TRBV5-1	TRBJ1-4	TRBD1	.	TGCGCCAGCAGCCGGACAGGGGCTCATGAAAAACTGTTTTTT	CASSRTGAHEKLFF
TRBV4-1	TRBJ2-3	.	once	TGCGCCAGCAGCCAAGATCTAGCCGGATACACAGATACGCAGTATTTT	CASSQDLAGYTDTQYF
TRBV25-1	TRBJ1-1	.	.	TGTGCCAGCAGTGATGGGGGCGGGCTCCTACGGAGGACTTTCTTT	CASSDGGGLLRRTFF
TRBV5-8	TRBJ1-4	.	few	TGTGCCAGCAGCTTGGAACTTAACGTGAAGGAAAAACTGTTTTTT	CASSLELNVKEKLFF
TRBV29-1	TRBJ2-5	.	.	TGCAGCGTCAGACCCAGGAGTGCCCAAGAGACCCAGTACTTC	CSVRPRSAQETQYF
TRBV7-3	TRBJ2-3	.	.	TGTGCCAGCAGCTTAACGGGCCACACAGATACGCAGTATTTT	CASSLTGHTDTQYF
TRBV14	TRBJ2-3	.	.	TGTGCCAGCAGCCAAGAAAGGGGTTCGGGCACAGATACGCAGTATTTT	CASSQERGSGTDTQYF
TRBV5-5	TRBJ2-2	TRBD2	.	TGTGCCAGCAGCTTGGTGCGGGGGTTCAACACCGGGGAGCTGTTTTTT	CASSLVRGFNTGELFF
TRBV6-5	TRBJ2-1	TRBD1	.	TGTGCCAGCAGCCCCGGGACAGGGGTCTACAATGAGCAGTTCTTC	CASSPGTGVYNEQFF
TRBV6-2/TRBV6-3	TRBJ2-7	.	.	TGTGCCAGCAGTTCACGGTGGATGTCCGAGCAGTACTTC	CASSSRWMSEQYF
TRBV29-1	TRBJ2-7	.	.	TGCAGCGTTGAAGTTGGGACGATATCGTTCGAGCAGTACTTC	CSVEVGTISFEQYF
TRBV6-1	TRBJ1-4	TRBD1	.	TGTGCCAGCAGTGATTCCGGGACAGGCGGCGAAAAACTGTTTTTT	CASSDSGTGGEKLFF
TRBV9	TRBJ2-1	TRBD1	.	TGTGCCAGCAGCGTAGGTGGGATCCCCAGGACAGGGAGCAATGAGCAGTTCTTC	CASSVGGIPRTGSNEQFF
TRBV24-1	TRBJ1-2	TRBD1	.	TGTGCCACCAGTGACGGGGACAGGGGAGGAAACGGCTACACCTTC	CATSDGDRGGNGYTF
TRBV2	TRBJ1-2	.	once	TGTGCCAGCAGTAGGGGCCACACCTTC	CASSRGHTF
TRBV10-3	TRBJ1-4	.	.	TGTGCCATCAGTGAAACCCCCGGAGATTTGTATGAAAAACTGTTTTTT	CAISETPGDLYEKLFF
TRBV19	TRBJ2-6	TRBD1	.	TGTGCCAGTAGTATAGCAGGGGGCTCTGGGGCCAACGTCCTGACTTTC	CASSIAGGSGANVLTF
TRBV7-8	TRBJ1-2	.	.	TGTGCCAGCAGCTCTCAGACGTTCAACTATGGCTACACCTTC	CASSSQTFNYGYTF
TRBV19	TRBJ1-2	TRBD1	.	TGTGCCAGTAGTATCCGGGTCCAGGGGGACTATGGCTACACCTTC	CASSIRVQGDYGYTF
TRBV5-1	TRBJ2-1	.	.	TGCGCCAGCAGCTTTAGGGGAGGCTCCTACAATGAGCAGTTCTTC	CASSFRGGSYNEQFF
TRBV2	TRBJ2-7	.	.	TGTGCCACCCGACTAGAACCCCTCTACGAGCAGTACTTC	CATRLEPLYEQYF